The present TCR beta chain was sequenced within a study of blood T cell repertoires in COVID-19. This clone was found a few times. The V and J ends lost 3 bases and 12 bases, in that order; junction bases with no gene match: 2. The CDR3 runs 11 residues. Measured with immunoSEQ multiplex PCR; TCRdb has only the in-frame clones, and not every one. The sample includes over 450,000 clones, roughly 87% of them seen just once. Sequenced material: peripheral blood. The chain uses TRBV12-3 or TRBV12-4 and TRBJ2-1, with 7 bases aligning to TRBD1. This TCR was recovered from a man between 18 and 29 years old with COVID-19, enrolled during active disease. This chain's CDR3 is CASSLGTAQFF. CDR3 nucleotides: TGTGCCAGCAGTTTGGGGACAGCGCAGTTCTTC.